Listed here are 26 T cell receptor beta chains from one sample, sequenced in a study of shared clonotypes between healthy human individuals. TCRdb keeps only in-frame clones here, not all; method: immunoSEQ multiplex PCR. The sample has roughly 2.4 million clones; almost 96% are singletons. Sequenced: naive CD4+ T cells sorted from blood. As to subset: CD45RA+ positively selected. These receptor sequences come from a man aged 18 to 30 in good health.

This chain's CDR3 is CASSESGAETQYF. Written as DNA, the CDR3 is TGTGCCAGCAGCGAGTCTGGGGCGGAGACCCAGTACTTC. The rearrangement joins TRBV5-4 to TRBJ2-5; TRBD1 might be the D (5 bases). The CDR3 has 13 residues. The V gene's germline CDR1 is SGHNT and CDR2 YYREEE (reference sequence). The V end lost 4 bases, the J end lost 5 bases, and 12 bases lay between the germline ends.

The V call is TRBV5-3, the J call TRBJ1-3; no definite D call. TRBV5-3 qualifies as an ORF whose function is uncertain. Trimming stripped 7 bases from V and 3 bases from J, with 20 bases between. There are 16 residues in the CDR3. DNA for the CDR3: TGTGCCAGAGGGCCCAGTCGACCCCTCGGTGGAAACACCATATATTTT. Its protein is CARGPSRPLGGNTIYF.

V is TRBV28 and J is TRBJ2-7; 9 bases are a match to TRBD1. The CDR3 has 14 amino acids. The V and J ends lost 3 bases and 12 bases, in that order; junction bases with no gene match: 12. Germline assignment: CDR1 MDHEN and CDR2 SYDVKM. As DNA, the CDR3 is TGTGCCAGCAGTTTTAAGGACAGGGGTAAAGTTTTGTACTTC. Translation: CASSFKDRGKVLYF.

This sequence joins TRBV28 and TRBJ2-7; no firm D call. This CDR3 has 14 amino acids. Germline CDR1 is MDHEN and CDR2 is SYDVKM. Trimming pared 7 bases from V and 6 bases from J, leaving 19 bases between. CDR3 in DNA: TGTGCCAGCACCCTAGGGTCGATTCCGCCCGAGCAGTACTTC. This codes for CASTLGSIPPEQYF.

The chain has TRBV6-5 and TRBJ2-5, with D perhaps TRBD1 (6 bases). The ends were cut back, 10 bases at V and 0 bases at J, with 15 bases in the middle. The germline CDR1 and CDR2 sequences are MNHEY and SVGAGI. This CDR3 spans 14 amino acids. The CDR3, as DNA: TGTGCCACCTCCGGGACACTTAACCAAGAGACCCAGTACTTC. It yields the protein CATSGTLNQETQYF.

The chain couples TRBV28 to TRBJ2-3, with 8 bases identical to TRBD1. Germline V gives CDR1 MDHEN, CDR2 SYDVKM. V lost 3 bases to trimming and J lost 1 base; unmatched junction nucleotides: 3. The CDR3 contains 15 residues. CDR3 residues: CASSFGDRRTDTQYF. Written as DNA, the CDR3 is TGTGCCAGCAGTTTTGGGGACAGGCGCACAGATACGCAGTATTTT.

CDR3 DNA sequence: TGTGCCAGCAGGTCCCAGGGGAGCAATCAGCCCCAGCATTTT. This sequence encodes CASRSQGSNQPQHF. The rearrangement links TRBV28 to TRBJ1-5; possibly TRBD1 for D (6 bases). Trimming removed 6 bases from V and 1 base from J, with 10 bases in between. There are 14 residues in the CDR3. CDR1 is MDHEN and CDR2 is SYDVKM in the germline V gene. The complete variable domain, with remaining parts taken from reference TRBV28 and TRBJ1-5, reads DVKVTQSSRYLVKRTGEKVFLECVQDMDHENMFWYRQDPGLGLRLIYFSYDVKMKEKGDIPEGYSVSREKKERFSLILESASTNQTSMYLCASRSQGSNQPQHFGDGTRLSIL.

This sequence joins TRBV29-1 and TRBJ2-3, with TRBD2 matching over 9 bases. The CDR3 totals 15 residues. J gave up 0 bases and V 5 bases, and 6 bases lay outside the gene matches. Germline CDR1 is SQVTM and CDR2 is ANQGSEA. DNA for the CDR3: TGCAGCGTTCTTTCCCTAGCGGGAAGCACAGATACGCAGTATTTT. Translating it yields CSVLSLAGSTDTQYF.

This clone came up a few times. The junction shows a germline mismatch at one end, possibly a read error. The chain couples TRBV28 to TRBJ1-2; D gene unclear. From germline, CDR1 is MDHEN and CDR2 SYDVKM. CDR3 size: 11 residues. The CDR3 DNA follows: TGTGCCAGCAGTTTAGGTCTTCGACCGTTCTTC. Its translation: CASSLGLRPFF.

V gene TRBV30 combines with J gene TRBJ2-7; unclear D gene. This CDR3 is built from 11 residues. Trimming pared 5 bases from V and 2 bases from J, leaving 7 bases between. In germline, CDR1 is GTSNPN, CDR2 SVGIG (reference sequence). CDR3 protein: CAWGEAYEQYF. The CDR3 DNA reads TGTGCCTGGGGGGAAGCCTACGAGCAGTACTTC. Based on the CDR3 plus reference TRBV30 and TRBJ2-7, the full variable domain is SQTIHQWPATLVQPVGSPLSLECTVEGTSNPNLYWYRQAAGRGLQLLFYSVGIGQISSEVPQNLSASRPQDRQFILSSKKLLLSDSGFYLCAWGEAYEQYFGPGTRLTVT.

This clone was recorded once. Other DNA variants within this sample encode the same CDR3. V usage is TRBV10-3 and J usage is TRBJ2-7, with 10 bases aligning to TRBD1. The germline V gene has CDR1 ENHRY and CDR2 SYGVKD. V shed 0 bases and J 5 bases; nucleotides not matched to a gene: 4. This CDR3 is 15 amino acids long. The CDR3 DNA sequence: TGTGCCATCAGTGAGTCGGGACAGGGGTCACACGAGCAGTACTTC. Translated, it gives CAISESGQGSHEQYF.

This clone was seen just once. The chain uses TRBV29-1 and TRBJ2-7; D possibly corresponds to TRBD2 (6 bases). The V end lost 4 bases, the J end lost 2 bases, and 9 bases lay between the germline ends. Germline V lookup: CDR1 SQVTM, CDR2 ANQGSEA. The CDR3 extends over 12 amino acids. As DNA, the CDR3 is TGCAGCGTTGGAACGGGAGCCTACGAGCAGTACTTC. Its translation: CSVGTGAYEQYF.

This chain links TRBV6-5 with TRBJ1-2; D not certain. CDR1 MNHEY and CDR2 SVGAGI come from the germline V gene. V lost 7 bases and J 1 base, leaving 16 bases between the germline ends. The CDR3 is 15 amino acids. As DNA, the CDR3 is TGTGCCAGCACCCGAGGCACGAAACTTAACTATGGCTACACCTTC. Encoded protein: CASTRGTKLNYGYTF.

This chain joins TRBV7-9 and TRBJ1-4, with 7 nucleotides matching TRBD1. CDR3 length: 14 amino acids. The junction had 5 bases not matched to a gene; V was cut back by 5 bases and J by 5 bases. The germline V gene has CDR1 SEHNR and CDR2 FQNEAQ (reference sequence). The CDR3 DNA sequence: TGTGCCAGCAGCGCCGACAGGGCGAATGAAAAACTGTTTTTT. Translating gives CASSADRANEKLFF.

This clone was seen a single time. The chain recombines TRBV27 with TRBJ1-6; the D is unclear. This CDR3 has 14 residues. The germline V gene encodes CDR1 MNHEY and CDR2 SMNVEV (reference sequence). The germline V and J ends were trimmed by 8 bases and 2 bases, with 10 bases remaining between them. The CDR3 coding sequence is TGTGCCAGCGGGAAGGAGGCCTATAATTCACCCCTCCACTTT. Translation: CASGKEAYNSPLHF.

The chain links TRBV28 to TRBJ1-5; D gene uncertain. Trimming took off 10 bases at V and 5 bases at J, with 12 bases between the two ends. This CDR3 has 12 residues. Per germline, CDR1 MDHEN and CDR2 SYDVKM. The chain's CDR3 is CATSSGDQPQHF. The CDR3 DNA reads TGTGCCACCTCGTCCGGGGATCAGCCCCAGCATTTT.

This clone appeared once. V and J are TRBV7-9 and TRBJ2-7; D ambiguous. Germline-derived CDR1 and CDR2 are SEHNR and FQNEAQ (reference sequence). V was trimmed by 1 base and J by 3 bases, leaving 7 bases between them. This CDR3 is 13 amino acids long. The CDR3 is CASSLGRDYEQYF. The CDR3 DNA is TGTGCCAGCAGCTTAGGACGAGACTACGAGCAGTACTTC.

This clone was observed once. The chain combines TRBV29-1 with TRBJ2-7; 11 bases fit TRBD2. V shed 1 base, J shed 3 bases, and the junction held 5 bases outside the gene matches. CDR1 and CDR2 (germline): SQVTM, ANQGSEA. The CDR3 runs 15 residues. The CDR3: CSVEGLAGNFYEQYF. Written as DNA, the CDR3 is TGCAGCGTTGAAGGACTAGCGGGGAATTTCTACGAGCAGTACTTC.

This chain links TRBV18 with TRBJ2-5; 9 bases are a match to TRBD1. Germline V gene sequence: CDR1 KGHSH, CDR2 LQKENI. V shed 2 bases and J 2 bases; nucleotides not matched to a gene: 6. The CDR3 totals 16 residues. The CDR3 sequence: CASSPGVGTGQETQYF. In DNA form, the CDR3 reads TGTGCCAGCTCACCAGGGGTCGGGACAGGGCAAGAGACCCAGTACTTC.

CDR3 region: CASSLEDLSLAGNYEQYF. The CDR3, as DNA: TGTGCCAGCAGCTTAGAGGACCTCAGTCTAGCGGGGAACTACGAGCAGTACTTC. This chain links TRBV7-8 with TRBJ2-7, with 9 bases identical to TRBD2. V gave up 1 base and J gave up 3 bases; unmatched junction bases: 13. The CDR3 contains 18 residues. Germline V lookup: CDR1 SGHVS, CDR2 FQNEAQ. The entire variable domain, with the rest obtained from reference TRBV7-8 and TRBJ2-7, is as follows: GAGVSQSPRYKVAKRGQDVALRCDPISGHVSLFWYQQALGQGPEFLTYFQNEAQLDKSGLPSDRFFAERPEGSVSTLKIQRTQQEDSAVYLCASSLEDLSLAGNYEQYFGPGTRLTVT.

V usage is TRBV9 and J usage is TRBJ2-7; TRBD1 matches 7 bases. CDR1 is SGDLS, CDR2 YYNGEE, per germline. The CDR3 is 15 residues long. V lost 0 bases, J lost 3 bases, and 6 bases stayed unmatched. CDR3 region: CASSVAAGQVYEQYF. DNA for the CDR3: TGTGCCAGCAGCGTAGCCGCCGGACAGGTCTACGAGCAGTACTTC.

This clone came up once. The chain uses TRBV21-1 and TRBJ2-7. TRBV21-1 is a recognized pseudogene. The CDR3 sequence is 14 residues long. CDR3 nucleotides: TGTGCCAGCAGCCTCGCCTCGGGGCACTACGAGCAGTACTTC. Amino acid sequence: CASSLASGHYEQYF.

The rearrangement joins TRBV18 to TRBJ1-5, with D unresolved. The V gene's germline CDR1 is KGHSH and CDR2 LQKENI. The germline V and J ends were trimmed by 2 bases and 3 bases, with 2 bases remaining between them. There are 12 residues in the CDR3. The CDR3 nucleotides are TGTGCCAGCTCACCAACCAATCAGCCCCAGCATTTT. Its protein is CASSPTNQPQHF.

The CDR3 region has the DNA TGTGCCAGCTCACCAGGGTCGCCCTTCATGAACACTGAAGCTTTCTTT. Its translation is CASSPGSPFMNTEAFF. V usage is TRBV18 and J usage is TRBJ1-1; D unresolved. Deletions cut 2 bases from V and 0 bases from J, with 13 bases between. The CDR3 runs 16 residues. The germline CDR1 and CDR2 sequences are KGHSH and LQKENI.

This sequence joins TRBV10-3 and TRBJ2-2; a weak D match, TRBD1 (7 bases). The V end was cut by 6 bases, the J end by 4 bases, with 15 bases between. The CDR3 is made up of 15 amino acids. Germline values: CDR1 ENHRY, CDR2 SYGVKD. This CDR3 is CAISAHRGGTGELFF. The CDR3 coding sequence is TGTGCCATCAGCGCCCACAGGGGAGGCACCGGGGAGCTGTTTTTT.

This CDR3 reads CASSTGLAGFYEQYF. The CDR3 nucleotides read TGTGCCAGCAGCACTGGACTAGCGGGGTTCTACGAGCAGTACTTC. This chain joins TRBV5-6 and TRBJ2-7; TRBD2 agrees at 12 bases. V lost 4 bases to trimming and J lost 3 bases; unmatched junction nucleotides: 5. The CDR3 runs to 15 residues. In germline, CDR1 is SGHDT, CDR2 YYEEEE.